The source of this T cell receptor (beta chain) is a study of blood T cell repertoires in COVID-19 (dated by TCRdb to 2018 to 2020). Study-wide context: Samples from collaborators originated in the United States, Italy and Spain and spanned both the acute and convalescent phases of COVID-19. The sample metadata nearly always contained a de-identified subject ID, COVID-19 status, age in years and sex. HLA class I and class II types, where available, came from metadata supplied by the sample provider rather than from assay-based typing. Subjects who had been exposed to COVID-19, were actively infected with it, or had recovered from it provided the deeply sampled blood TCRbeta repertoires that made up the dataset. The repertoires were released in a freely available public database intended as a resource for research on the immune response to SARS-CoV-2. The prospective study material was composed of cDNA or gDNA derived from T cells, B-cell-depleted T cells, or PBMCs. Samples were obtained from the ongoing ImmuneRACE study (first 160 participants) and from some 1,300 subjects provided by 6 global collaborators. Results the study describes overall, beyond this receptor: The quantity of clinical and demographic metadata differed by source and by participant and was supplied without curation.

Trimming takes 2 bases from V and 6 bases from J, and the germline ends sit 6 bases apart. The CDR3 spans 12 residues, from the cysteine through the phenylalanine. Of all the DNA, just the CDR3 is kept, 36 bases in frame from base 1. Sequences SGHTA (CDR1) and FQGNSA (CDR2) are obtained from the germline V gene. Worth noting for this clone: This receptor's antigen is unknown. No qualities accompany the bases; no much larger clone lies one base away.

The collaborating institutions used their own protocols to collect whole blood in K2EDTA tubes. Collaborator samples were shipped for TCRbeta analysis as frozen whole blood, isolated PBMCs, or DNA extracted from either sample type. TCRbeta CDR3 regions were amplified from genomic DNA by means of the immunoSEQ Assay, a bias-controlled multiplex PCR. Processing in the source paper ran as follows. The number of nucleated cells in each sample was estimated from the amplification of reference gene primers within the assay. To quantify the absolute abundance of each unique TCRbeta CDR3 rearrangement, sequence reads were collapsed and filtered. For each sample, productive Simpson clonality was calculated as the square root of Simpson's diversity index across productive rearrangements. Sourced from immuneACCESS, this table was stored by TCRdb with only in-frame sequences that have V and J called. A share of the clones is absent; for the studies checked, an unresolved V gene accounts for under half, and the remainder has no known explanation. The V and J calls and clone size come from that table; D and trimming were worked out from the DNA. Here the sample has approximately 200,000 clones; 88% occur a single time. The ten largest clones capture about 2.5% of the sample.

Input material: peripheral blood. The chain is encoded by TRBV7-2 joined to TRBJ2-3; no D segment can be confidently identified. The receptor was isolated from a woman aged 60-75 years with acute or convalescent COVID-19. The nucleotide sequence reads as follows: TGTGCCAGCAGCTTATATGGCGATACGCAGTATTTT. It specifies CASSLYGDTQYF.